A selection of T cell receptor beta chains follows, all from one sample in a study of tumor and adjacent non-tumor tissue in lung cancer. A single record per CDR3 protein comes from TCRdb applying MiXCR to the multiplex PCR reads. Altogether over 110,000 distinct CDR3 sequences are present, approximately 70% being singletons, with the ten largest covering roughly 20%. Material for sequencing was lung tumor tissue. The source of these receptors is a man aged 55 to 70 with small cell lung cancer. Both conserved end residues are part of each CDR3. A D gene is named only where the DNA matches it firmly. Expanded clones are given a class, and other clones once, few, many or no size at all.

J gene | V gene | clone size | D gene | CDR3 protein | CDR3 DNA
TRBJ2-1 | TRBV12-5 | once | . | CVSGPPNSNEQFF | TGTGTTAGTGGCCCCCCCAATTCCAATGAGCAGTTCTTC
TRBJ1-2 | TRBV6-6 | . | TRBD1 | CAGSYSAGQGIDGYTF | TGTGCCGGCAGTTACTCAGCGGGACAGGGGATCGATGGCTACACGTTC
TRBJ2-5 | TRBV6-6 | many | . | CASSRGVETQYF | TGTGCCAGCAGTCGCGGGGTGGAGACCCAGTACTTC
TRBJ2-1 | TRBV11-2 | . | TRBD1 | CVSSRDSYYEQFF | TGTGTCAGCAGCCGGGACAGCTACTATGAGCAGTTCTTC
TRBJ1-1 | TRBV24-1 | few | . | CATSDLTEKAFF | TGTGCCACCAGTGATTTGACGGAGAAAGCTTTCTTT
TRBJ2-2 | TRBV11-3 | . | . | CAGSLDYRVDTGELFF | TGTGCCGGCAGCTTAGACTACAGGGTGGACACCGGGGAGTTGTTTTTT
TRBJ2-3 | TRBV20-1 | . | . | CSDRPSDSTDTQYF | TGCAGTGATAGACCATCGGATAGCACAGATACGCAGTATTTC
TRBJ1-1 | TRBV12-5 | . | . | CASGLVLSVVEAFF | TGTGCTAGTGGTTTGGTACTAAGTGTGGTTGAAGCTTTCTTT
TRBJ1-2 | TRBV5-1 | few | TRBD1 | CASSRGQGIGGYTF | TGCGCCAGCAGCAGGGGACAGGGGATTGGCGGCTACACCTTC
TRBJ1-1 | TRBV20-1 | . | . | CSPAGRGTEAFF | TGCAGTCCGGCGGGCAGGGGCACTGAAGCTTTCTTT
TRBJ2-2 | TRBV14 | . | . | CASSPYMVTTGELFF | TGTGCCAGCAGCCCTTACATGGTTACCACTGGGGAGCTGTTTTTT
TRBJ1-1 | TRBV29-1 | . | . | CSAHRGGEGTEAFF | TGCAGCGCCCACCGTGGGGGCGAGGGGACTGAAGCTTTCTTT
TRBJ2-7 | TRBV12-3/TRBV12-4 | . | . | CASSRDNNEQYF | TGTGCCAGCAGTCGAGATAACAACGAGCAGTACTTC
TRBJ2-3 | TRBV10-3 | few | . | CAISESFSGTDTQYF | TGTGCCATCAGTGAAAGCTTTAGCGGAACAGATACGCAGTATTTT
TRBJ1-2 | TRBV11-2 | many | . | CASSLDMEVTTLYGYTF | TGTGCCAGCAGCTTAGATATGGAAGTGACGACCCTCTATGGCTACACCTTC
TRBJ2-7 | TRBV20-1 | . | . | CSGSHPPSVRRSEQYF | TGCAGTGGTTCCCATCCGCCTAGCGTAAGGAGGAGCGAGCAGTACTTC
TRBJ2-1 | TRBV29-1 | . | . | CAWMLRYNEQFF | TGCGCATGGATGTTACGCTACAATGAGCAGTTCTTC
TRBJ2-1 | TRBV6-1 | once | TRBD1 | CASSDQDRVHNEQFF | TGTGCCAGCAGTGACCAGGACAGGGTACACAATGAGCAGTTCTTC
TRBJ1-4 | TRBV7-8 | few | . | CVSSLGAGDQEKLFF | TGTGTCAGCAGCTTAGGGGCAGGGGATCAGGAAAAACTGTTTTTT
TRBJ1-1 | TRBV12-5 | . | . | CASGLSGGGAFF | TGTGCTAGTGGTTTGTCGGGCGGGGGAGCTTTCTTT
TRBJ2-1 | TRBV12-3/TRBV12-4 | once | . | CASMKRVPGEEGYEQFF | TGTGCCAGCATGAAAAGGGTTCCGGGGGAGGAAGGATATGAACAGTTCTTC
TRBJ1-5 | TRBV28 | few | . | CASQGRNQPQHF | TGTGCCAGCCAGGGTCGCAATCAGCCCCAGCATTTT
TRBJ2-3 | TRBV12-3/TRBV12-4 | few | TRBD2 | CASSFAGTNTDTQYF | TGTGCCAGCAGTTTTGCTGGGACTAACACAGATACGCAGTATTTT
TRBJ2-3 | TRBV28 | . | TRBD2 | CASSPRGGSDTQYF | TGTGCCAGCAGTCCCCGGGGCGGGAGTGATACGCAGTATTTT
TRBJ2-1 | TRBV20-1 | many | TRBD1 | CSARVNRGTGEQFF | TGCAGTGCTAGAGTAAACAGGGGTACGGGTGAGCAGTTCTTC
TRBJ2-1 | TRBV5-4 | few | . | CASSLVVTTQYNEQFF | TGTGCCAGCAGCTTGGTTGTGACTACCCAATACAATGAGCAGTTCTTC
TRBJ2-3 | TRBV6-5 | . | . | CASSSILTSTDTQYF | TGTGCCAGCAGTTCCATCTTGACTAGCACAGATACGCAGTATTTT
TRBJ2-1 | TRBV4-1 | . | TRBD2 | CASSLSVTSSEHFF | TGCGCCAGCAGCCTTTCGGTGACTAGCAGTGAGCACTTCTTC
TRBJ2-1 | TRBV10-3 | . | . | CAINPSYNEQLF | TGTGCCATCAATCCCTCCTACAATGAGCAGCTCTTC